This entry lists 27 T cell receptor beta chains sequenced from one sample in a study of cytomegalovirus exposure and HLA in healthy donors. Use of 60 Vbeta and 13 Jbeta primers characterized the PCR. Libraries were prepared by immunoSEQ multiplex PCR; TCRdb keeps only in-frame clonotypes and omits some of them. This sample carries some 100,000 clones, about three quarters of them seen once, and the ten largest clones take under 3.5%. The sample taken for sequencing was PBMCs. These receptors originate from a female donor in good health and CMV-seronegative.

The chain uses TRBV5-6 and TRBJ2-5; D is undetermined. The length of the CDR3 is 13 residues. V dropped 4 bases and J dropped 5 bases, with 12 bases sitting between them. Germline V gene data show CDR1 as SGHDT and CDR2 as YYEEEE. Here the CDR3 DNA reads TGTGCCAGCAGCCTGCGCCCGGTGGAGACCCAGTACTTC. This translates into CASSLRPVETQYF.

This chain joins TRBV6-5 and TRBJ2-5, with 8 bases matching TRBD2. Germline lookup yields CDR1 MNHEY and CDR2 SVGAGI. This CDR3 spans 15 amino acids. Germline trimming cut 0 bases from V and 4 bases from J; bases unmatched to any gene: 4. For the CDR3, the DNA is TGTGCCAGCAGTTACTCGAAGCGGGGGCGAGAGACCCAGTACTTC. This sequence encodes CASSYSKRGRETQYF.

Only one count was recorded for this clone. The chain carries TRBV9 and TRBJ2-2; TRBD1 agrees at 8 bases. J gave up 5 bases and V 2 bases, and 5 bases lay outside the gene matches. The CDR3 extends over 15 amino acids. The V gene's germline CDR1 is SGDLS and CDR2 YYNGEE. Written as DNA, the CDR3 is TGTGCCAGCAGCGTCCAGGGGGCGACAACCGGGGAGCTGTTTTTT. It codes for CASSVQGATTGELFF. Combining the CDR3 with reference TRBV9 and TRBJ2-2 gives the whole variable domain DSGVTQTPKHLITATGQRVTLRCSPRSGDLSVYWYQQSLDQGLQFLIQYYNGEERAKGNILERFSAQQFPDLHSELNLSSLELGDSALYFCASSVQGATTGELFFGEGSRLTVL.

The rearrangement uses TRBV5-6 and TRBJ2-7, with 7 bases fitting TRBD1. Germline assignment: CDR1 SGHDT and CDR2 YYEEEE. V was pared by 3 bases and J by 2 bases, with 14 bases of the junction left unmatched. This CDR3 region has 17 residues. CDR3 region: CASSSWTGLQTPYEQYF. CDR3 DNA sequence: TGTGCCAGCAGCTCATGGACAGGCCTTCAAACACCCTACGAGCAGTACTTC.

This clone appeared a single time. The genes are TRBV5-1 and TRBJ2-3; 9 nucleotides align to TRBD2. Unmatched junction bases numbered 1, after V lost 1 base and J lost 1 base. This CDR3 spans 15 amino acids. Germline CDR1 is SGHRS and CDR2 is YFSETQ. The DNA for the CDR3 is TGCGCCAGCAGCTTGCGCGGGGGGGGCACAGATACGCAGTATTTT. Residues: CASSLRGGGTDTQYF.

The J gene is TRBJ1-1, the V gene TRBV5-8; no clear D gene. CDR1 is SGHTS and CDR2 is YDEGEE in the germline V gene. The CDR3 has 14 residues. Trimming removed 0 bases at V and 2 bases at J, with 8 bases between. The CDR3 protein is CASSLGTTNTEAFF. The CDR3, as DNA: TGTGCCAGCAGCTTGGGGACTACCAACACTGAAGCTTTCTTT. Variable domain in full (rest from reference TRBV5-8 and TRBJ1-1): EAGVTQSPTHLIKTRGQQATLRCSPISGHTSVYWYQQALGLGLQFLLWYDEGEERNRGNFPPRFSGRQFPNYSSELNVNALELEDSALYLCASSLGTTNTEAFFGQGTRLTVV.

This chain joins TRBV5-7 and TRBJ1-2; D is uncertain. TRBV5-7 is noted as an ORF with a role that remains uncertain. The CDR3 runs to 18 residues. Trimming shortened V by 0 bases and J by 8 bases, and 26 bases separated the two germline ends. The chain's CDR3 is CASSLENLGRCFFCGYTF. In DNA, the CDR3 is TGTGCCAGCAGCTTGGAAAACCTGGGCCGGTGTTTCTTTTGCGGCTACACCTTC.

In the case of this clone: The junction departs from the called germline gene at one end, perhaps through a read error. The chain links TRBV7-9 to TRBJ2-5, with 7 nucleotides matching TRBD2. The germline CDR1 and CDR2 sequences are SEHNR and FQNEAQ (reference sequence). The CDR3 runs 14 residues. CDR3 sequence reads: CSSSEGGEEETQYF. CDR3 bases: TGTTCCAGCAGTGAGGGAGGGGAGGAAGAGACCCAGTACTTC.

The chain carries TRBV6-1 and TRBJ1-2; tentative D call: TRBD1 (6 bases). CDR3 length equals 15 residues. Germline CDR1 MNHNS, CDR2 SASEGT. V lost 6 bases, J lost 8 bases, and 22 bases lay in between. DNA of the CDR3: TGTGCCAGCAGCCCCCGACCCGGACAGCTTCAGGGCTACACCTTC. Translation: CASSPRPGQLQGYTF.

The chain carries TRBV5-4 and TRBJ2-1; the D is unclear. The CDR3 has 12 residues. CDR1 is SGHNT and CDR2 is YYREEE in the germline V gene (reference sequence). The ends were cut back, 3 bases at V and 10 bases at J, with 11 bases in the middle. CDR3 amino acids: CASSSQRAEQFF. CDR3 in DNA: TGTGCCAGCAGCTCCCAGCGAGCGGAGCAGTTCTTC.

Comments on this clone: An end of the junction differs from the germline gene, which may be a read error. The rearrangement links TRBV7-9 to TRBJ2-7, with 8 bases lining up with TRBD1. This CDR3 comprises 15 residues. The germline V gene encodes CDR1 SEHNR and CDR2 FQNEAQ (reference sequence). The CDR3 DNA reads TGTTCCAGCAGCCCCCCGGCAGGGGGCGTCGACGAGCAGTACTTC. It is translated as CSSSPPAGGVDEQYF. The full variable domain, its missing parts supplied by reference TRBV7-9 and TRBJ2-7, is DTGVSQNPRHKITKRGQNVTFRCDPISEHNRLYWYRQTLGQGPEFLTYFQNEAQLEKSRLLSDRFSAERPKGSFSTLEIQRTEQGDSAMYLCSSSPPAGGVDEQYFGPGTRLTVT.

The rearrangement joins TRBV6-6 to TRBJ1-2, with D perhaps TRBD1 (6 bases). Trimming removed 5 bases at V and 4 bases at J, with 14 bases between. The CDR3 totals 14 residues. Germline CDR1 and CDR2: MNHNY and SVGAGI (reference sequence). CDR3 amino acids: CASSGQFGIYGYTF. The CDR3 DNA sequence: TGTGCCAGCAGTGGACAGTTTGGTATCTATGGCTACACCTTC.

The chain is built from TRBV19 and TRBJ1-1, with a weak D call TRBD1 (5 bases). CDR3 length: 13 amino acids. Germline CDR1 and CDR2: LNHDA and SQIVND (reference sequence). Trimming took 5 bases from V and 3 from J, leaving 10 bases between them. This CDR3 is CASSLTVDTEAFF. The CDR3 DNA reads TGTGCCAGTAGTTTGACAGTGGACACTGAAGCTTTCTTT.

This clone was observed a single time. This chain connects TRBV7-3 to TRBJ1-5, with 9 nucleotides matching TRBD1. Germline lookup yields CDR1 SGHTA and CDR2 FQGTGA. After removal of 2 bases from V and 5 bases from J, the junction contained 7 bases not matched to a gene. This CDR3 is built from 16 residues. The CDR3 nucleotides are TGTGCCAGCAGCTTATTCGGACAGGGGCTCCATCAGCCCCAGCATTTT. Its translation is CASSLFGQGLHQPQHF. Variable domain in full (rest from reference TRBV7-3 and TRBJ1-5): GAGVSQTPSNKVTEKGKYVELRCDPISGHTALYWYRQSLGQGPEFLIYFQGTGAADDSGLPNDRFFAVRPEGSVSTLKIQRTERGDSAVYLCASSLFGQGLHQPQHFGDGTRLSIL.

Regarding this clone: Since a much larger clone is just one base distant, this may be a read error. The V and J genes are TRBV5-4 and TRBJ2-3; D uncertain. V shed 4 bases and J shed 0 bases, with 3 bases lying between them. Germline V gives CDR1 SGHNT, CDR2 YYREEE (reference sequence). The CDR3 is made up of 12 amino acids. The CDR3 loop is CASSPSTDTQYF. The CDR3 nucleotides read TGTGCCAGCAGCCCTAGCACAGATACGCAGTATTTT.

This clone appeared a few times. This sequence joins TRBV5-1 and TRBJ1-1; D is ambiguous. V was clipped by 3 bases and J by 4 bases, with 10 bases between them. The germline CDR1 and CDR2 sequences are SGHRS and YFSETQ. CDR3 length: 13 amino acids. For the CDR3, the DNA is TGCGCCAGCAGCTCGGGGTATCTCACTGAAGCTTTCTTT. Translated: CASSSGYLTEAFF.

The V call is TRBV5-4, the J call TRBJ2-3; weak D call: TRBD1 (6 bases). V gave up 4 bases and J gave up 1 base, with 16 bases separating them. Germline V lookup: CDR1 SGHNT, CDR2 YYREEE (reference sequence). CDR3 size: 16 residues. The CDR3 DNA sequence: TGTGCCAGCAGCGCATTCGGACAGCAGGGCACAGATACGCAGTATTTT. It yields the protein CASSAFGQQGTDTQYF.

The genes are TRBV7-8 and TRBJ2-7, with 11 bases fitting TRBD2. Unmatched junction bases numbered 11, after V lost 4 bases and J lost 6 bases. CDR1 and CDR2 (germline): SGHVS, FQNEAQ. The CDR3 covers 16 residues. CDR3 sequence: CASSSRGLAGGTEQYF. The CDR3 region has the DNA TGTGCCAGCAGCTCCCGTGGTCTAGCGGGGGGTACCGAGCAGTACTTC.

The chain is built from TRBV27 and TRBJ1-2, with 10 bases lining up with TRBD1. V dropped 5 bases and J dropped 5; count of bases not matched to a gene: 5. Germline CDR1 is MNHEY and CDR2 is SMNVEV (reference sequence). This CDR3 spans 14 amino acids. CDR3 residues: CASSTDRGLYGYTF. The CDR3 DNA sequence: TGTGCCAGCAGTACCGACAGGGGGCTGTATGGCTACACCTTC.

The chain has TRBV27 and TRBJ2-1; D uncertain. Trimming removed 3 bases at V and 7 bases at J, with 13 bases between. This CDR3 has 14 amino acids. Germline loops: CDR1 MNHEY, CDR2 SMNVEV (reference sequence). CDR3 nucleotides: TGTGCCAGCAGTTTGACGGAGCTCGTGAATGAGCAGTTCTTC. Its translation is CASSLTELVNEQFF.

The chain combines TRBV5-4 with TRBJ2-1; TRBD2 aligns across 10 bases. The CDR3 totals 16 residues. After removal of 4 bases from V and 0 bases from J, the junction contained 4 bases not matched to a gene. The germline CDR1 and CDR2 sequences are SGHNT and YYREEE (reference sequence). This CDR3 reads CASSPSGGASYNEQFF. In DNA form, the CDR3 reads TGTGCCAGCAGCCCCAGCGGGGGGGCCTCCTACAATGAGCAGTTCTTC.

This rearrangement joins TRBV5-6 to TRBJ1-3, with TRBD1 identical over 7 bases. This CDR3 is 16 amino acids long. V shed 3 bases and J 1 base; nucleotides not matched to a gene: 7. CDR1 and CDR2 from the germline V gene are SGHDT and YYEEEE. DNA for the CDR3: TGTGCCAGCAGCTGGACCCCACAGGGGTCTGGAAACACCATATATTTT. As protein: CASSWTPQGSGNTIYF.

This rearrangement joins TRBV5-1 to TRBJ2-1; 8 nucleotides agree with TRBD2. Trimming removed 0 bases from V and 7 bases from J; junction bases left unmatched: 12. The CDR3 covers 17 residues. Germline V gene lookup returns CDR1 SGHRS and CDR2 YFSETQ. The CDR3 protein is CASSLGSSGRPTNEQFF. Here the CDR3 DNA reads TGCGCCAGCAGCTTGGGGTCGAGCGGGAGACCCACGAATGAGCAGTTCTTC.

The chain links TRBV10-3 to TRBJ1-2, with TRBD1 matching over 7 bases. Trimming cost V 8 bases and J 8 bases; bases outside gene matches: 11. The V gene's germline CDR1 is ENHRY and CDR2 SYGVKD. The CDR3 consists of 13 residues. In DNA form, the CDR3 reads TGTGCCATCGGCCAGGGGGGTTATTGGGGCTACACCTTC. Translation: CAIGQGGYWGYTF.

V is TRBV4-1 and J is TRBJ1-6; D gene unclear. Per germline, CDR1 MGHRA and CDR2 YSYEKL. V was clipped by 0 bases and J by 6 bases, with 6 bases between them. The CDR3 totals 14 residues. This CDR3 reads CASSQDVANSPLHF. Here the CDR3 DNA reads TGCGCCAGCAGCCAAGATGTGGCTAATTCACCCCTCCACTTT.

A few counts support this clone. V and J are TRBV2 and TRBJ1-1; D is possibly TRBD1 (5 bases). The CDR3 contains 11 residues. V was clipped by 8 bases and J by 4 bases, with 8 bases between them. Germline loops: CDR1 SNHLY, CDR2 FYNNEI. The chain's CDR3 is CASQGGTEAFF. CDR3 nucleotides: TGTGCCAGCCAGGGTGGCACTGAAGCTTTCTTT.

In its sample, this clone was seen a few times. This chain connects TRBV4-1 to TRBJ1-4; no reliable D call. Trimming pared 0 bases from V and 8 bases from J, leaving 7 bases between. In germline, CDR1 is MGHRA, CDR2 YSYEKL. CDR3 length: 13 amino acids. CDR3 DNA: TGCGCCAGCAGCCAAGAAGCGGTGGAAAAACTGTTTTTT. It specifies CASSQEAVEKLFF.